This T cell receptor (beta chain) is drawn from a study of blood T cell repertoires in COVID-19. The CDR3 loop spans 16 amino acids. Germline V gene lookup returns CDR1 MNHNS and CDR2 SASEGT. Trimming removed 2 bases at V and 8 bases at J, with 19 bases between. In the original analysis: Amplified reference gene primers provided the basis for estimating nucleated cell counts. The table came from immunoSEQ multiplex PCR; TCRdb's copy has only in-frame clones and leaves some out. The V and J calls and clone size come from that table; D and trimming were worked out from the DNA. Counted here are 200,000 to 250,000 clones, 85% occurring once; the ten biggest clones make up over 5.5%.

The chain uses TRBV6-1 and TRBJ2-1; the D gene is possibly TRBD2 (6 bases). The sequencing sample was made of peripheral blood. The TCR sequence derives from a woman aged 55-70 years with active or convalescent COVID-19. The CDR3 reads CASSELRDSLIDEQFF. CDR3 coding DNA: TGTGCCAGCAGTGAACTGAGGGACTCCCTCATAGATGAGCAGTTCTTC.